These 30 T cell receptor beta chains were sequenced from one sample in a study of T cells in Graves' hyperthyroidism and ophthalmopathy. The source material, RNA transcripts, was used to amplify TCR beta CDR3 regions. HTBI primers were employed in a first-round RT-PCR of the TCR CDR3. TCRdb reprocessed the multiplex PCR reads with MiXCR, giving one entry per CDR3 protein. The sample lists 560,000 or so distinct CDR3 sequences, about 20% occurring once. The sample taken for sequencing was blood. The receptors were gathered from a man aged 40-55 years with Graves' ophthalmopathy.

This clonotype has only a few counts. The V call is TRBV5-4, the J call TRBJ2-7; TRBD1 matches at 9 bases. The CDR3 is 16 amino acids. V shed 4 bases and J 3 bases; nucleotides not matched to a gene: 11. Per germline, CDR1 SGHNT and CDR2 YYREEE (reference sequence). The CDR3 protein is CASSPELQGAIYEQYF. In nucleotides, the CDR3 is TGTGCCAGCAGCCCAGAATTACAGGGGGCGATCTACGAGCAGTACTTC.

This clonotype has more than one count but fewer than ten. V is TRBV11-2 and J is TRBJ1-3; maybe TRBD1 (6 bases). V lost 3 bases and J 1 base, leaving 16 bases between the germline ends. Germline V CDR1 and CDR2: SGHAT, FQNNGV. This CDR3 spans 17 amino acids. For the CDR3, the DNA is TGTGCCAGCAGCTTCCGACGGGGGCTATCTTCTGGAAACACCATATATTTT. Its translation is CASSFRRGLSSGNTIYF.

The chain is built from TRBV30 and TRBJ1-5, with D hard to call. This CDR3 comprises 13 residues. The V end lost 3 bases, the J end lost 6 bases, and 12 bases lay between the germline ends. The germline V gene has CDR1 GTSNPN and CDR2 SVGIG (reference sequence). As DNA, the CDR3 is TGTGCCTGGAGCGACGGCGGGAGTCAGCCCCAGCATTTT. Protein product: CAWSDGGSQPQHF.

The chain joins TRBV6-9 to TRBJ2-7, with D hard to call. The CDR3 has 14 amino acids. Trimming shortened V by 4 bases and J by 2 bases, and 12 bases separated the two germline ends. The germline V gene encodes CDR1 MNHGY and CDR2 SVAAGI. The CDR3: CASSFGTSPYEQYF. The CDR3 region has the DNA TGTGCCAGCAGTTTCGGAACCAGCCCCTACGAGCAGTACTTC.

This clonotype showed up just a few times. CDR3 DNA sequence: TGTGCCAGCAGCCGTACAGGGCAGCGGGAGCAGTACTTC. It specifies CASSRTGQREQYF. The chain employs TRBV7-6 and TRBJ2-7, with D maybe TRBD1 (6 bases). The germline V and J ends were trimmed by 5 bases and 7 bases, with 15 bases remaining between them. The germline V gene encodes CDR1 SGHVS and CDR2 FNYEAQ. There are 13 residues in the CDR3.

The sample holds many counts of this clonotype. This chain uses TRBV20-1 with TRBJ1-5; D is undetermined. This CDR3 spans 12 amino acids. CDR1 DFQATT and CDR2 SNEGSKA come from the germline V gene (reference sequence). Trimming shortened V by 6 bases and J by 4 bases, and 10 bases separated the two germline ends. CDR3 DNA: TGCAGTGCAACAGTGGGTAATCAGCCCCAGCATTTT. It codes for CSATVGNQPQHF.

This clonotype has a count of ten or more. The chain recombines TRBV12-3 or TRBV12-4 with TRBJ2-7, with a tentative D call TRBD2 (5 bases). The CDR3 has 13 residues. Deletions cut 5 bases from V and 2 bases from J, with 10 bases between. CDR3 coding DNA: TGTGCCAGCAGTACCGGAGGAACCTACGAGCAGTACTTC. This encodes CASSTGGTYEQYF.

This clonotype has ten or more counts. V usage is TRBV27 and J usage is TRBJ2-7, with D possibly TRBD1 on 5 matching bases. This CDR3 comprises 14 residues. Trimming left V 5 bases short and J 0 bases short, with 11 bases between. Germline V gene data show CDR1 as MNHEY and CDR2 as SMNVEV (reference sequence). The CDR3 reads CASSPRTPSYEQYF. The CDR3 DNA reads TGTGCCAGCAGTCCTCGGACACCCTCCTACGAGCAGTACTTC.

The chain carries TRBV18 and TRBJ2-3, with D possibly being TRBD1 (6 bases). The CDR3 has 15 amino acids. CDR1 and CDR2 (germline): KGHSH, LQKENI. V was pared by 3 bases and J by 6 bases, with 16 bases between. Written as DNA, the CDR3 is TGTGCCAGCTCACCCTGGACAGCGGCTAGTGATACGCAGTATTTT. This codes for CASSPWTAASDTQYF.

This clonotype was observed at least ten times. V gene TRBV2 combines with J gene TRBJ2-3; D is possibly TRBD1 (6 bases). Germline CDR1 SNHLY, CDR2 FYNNEI. The CDR3 spans 13 residues. V lost 10 bases to trimming and J lost 2 bases, with 13 bases between them. The CDR3 spells CAISGTPTDTQYF. CDR3 nucleotides: TGTGCCATCTCCGGGACACCCACAGATACGCAGTATTTT. Full variable domain (rest looked up from reference TRBV2 and TRBJ2-3): EPEVTQTPSHQVTQMGQEVILRCVPISNHLYFYWYRQILGQKVEFLVSFYNNEISEKSEIFDDQFSVERPDGSNFTLKIRSTKLEDSAMYFCAISGTPTDTQYFGPGTRLTVL.

The chain combines TRBV27 with TRBJ1-1, with 8 bases aligning to TRBD1. CDR1 and CDR2 from the germline V gene are MNHEY and SMNVEV (reference sequence). The CDR3 is 15 residues long. V was clipped by 5 bases and J by 3 bases; unmatched bases: 8. The CDR3: CASSTQGAGDTEAFF. The CDR3 bases are TGTGCCAGCAGTACTCAGGGGGCAGGAGACACTGAAGCTTTCTTT.

The sample holds many counts of this clonotype. This sequence joins TRBV12-3 or TRBV12-4 and TRBJ2-2; 9 bases map to TRBD1. This CDR3 spans 14 amino acids. J was trimmed by 4 bases and V by 5 bases; bases with no gene match: 2. The CDR3 is CASSGQGRTGELFF. The CDR3 DNA follows: TGTGCCAGCAGTGGACAGGGGCGCACCGGGGAGCTGTTTTTT.

This clonotype was detected a few times. The chain recombines TRBV7-8 with TRBJ1-2; a possible D gene is TRBD1 (5 bases). Between the trimmed V and J ends, which lost 4 bases and 1 base, there was a span of 10 bases. The CDR3 runs to 14 residues. CDR1 SGHVS and CDR2 FQNEAQ come from the germline V gene. The DNA of the CDR3 is TGTGCCAGCAGCTCCACAGACAGTAACTATGGCTACACCTTC. Translated, it gives CASSSTDSNYGYTF. The whole variable domain, filled in from reference TRBV7-8 and TRBJ1-2, reads GAGVSQSPRYKVAKRGQDVALRCDPISGHVSLFWYQQALGQGPEFLTYFQNEAQLDKSGLPSDRFFAERPEGSVSTLKIQRTQQEDSAVYLCASSSTDSNYGYTFGSGTRLTVV.

This clonotype showed up just a few times. The genes are TRBV19 and TRBJ2-1, with D tentatively TRBD2 (6 bases). The CDR3 spans 16 residues. V lost 3 bases and J lost 6, with 18 bases in between. Germline assignment: CDR1 LNHDA and CDR2 SQIVND (reference sequence). Written as DNA, the CDR3 is TGTGCCAGTAGTATCACGGGCAGCCTCGGGGGCAATGAGCAGTTCTTC. It translates to CASSITGSLGGNEQFF.

This clonotype was seen many times. V and J are TRBV20-1 and TRBJ2-3, with D possibly matching TRBD1 (6 bases). Germline V gene lookup returns CDR1 DFQATT and CDR2 SNEGSKA (reference sequence). This CDR3 is 16 amino acids long. V lost 6 bases and J lost 0, with 19 bases in between. The CDR3 sequence is CSAPPTTGLSTDTQYF. The CDR3 DNA follows: TGCAGTGCGCCACCAACTACAGGGCTGAGCACAGATACGCAGTATTTT.

This clonotype was recorded many times. The chain joins TRBV5-1 to TRBJ2-3; a weak D match, TRBD1 (5 bases). Between the trimmed V and J ends, which lost 5 bases and 1 base, there was a span of 5 bases. This CDR3 has 12 amino acids. Germline lookup yields CDR1 SGHRS and CDR2 YFSETQ. CDR3: CASRQGTDTQYF. The CDR3, as DNA: TGCGCCAGCAGACAGGGCACAGATACGCAGTATTTT.

The J gene is TRBJ1-2, the V gene TRBV27; 7 bases map to TRBD1. CDR3 length equals 15 residues. Germline trimming cut 5 bases from V and 2 bases from J; bases unmatched to any gene: 8. From germline, CDR1 is MNHEY and CDR2 SMNVEV (reference sequence). The CDR3 reads CASSTNSGGNYGYTF. The CDR3 DNA follows: TGTGCCAGCAGTACTAACTCAGGGGGGAACTATGGCTACACCTTC.

The gene calls are TRBV20-1 and TRBJ2-2, with D tentatively TRBD1 or TRBD2 (5 bases each). CDR1 is DFQATT, CDR2 SNEGSKA, per germline (reference sequence). V lost 0 bases to trimming and J lost 4 bases, with 18 bases between them. This CDR3 has 17 amino acids. CDR3 residues: CSARDNFRGDSTGELFF. CDR3 nucleotides: TGCAGTGCTAGAGATAACTTTCGGGGCGACAGCACCGGGGAGCTGTTTTTT.

The rearrangement links TRBV7-2 to TRBJ2-7, with TRBD2 matching 14 bases. Germline loops: CDR1 SGHTA, CDR2 FQGNSA. The CDR3 covers 16 residues. V was clipped by 4 bases and J by 0 bases; unmatched bases: 2. The CDR3 bases are TGTGCCAGCAGCTCCGGACTAGCGGGGGGCTCCTACGAGCAGTACTTC. Its protein is CASSSGLAGGSYEQYF. Complete variable domain (other parts from reference TRBV7-2 and TRBJ2-7): GAGVSQSPSNKVTEKGKDVELRCDPISGHTALYWYRQSLGQGLEFLIYFQGNSAPDKSGLPSDRFSAERTGGSVSTLTIQRTQQEDSAVYLCASSSGLAGGSYEQYFGPGTRLTVT.

CDR3 residues: CASSLAPTGTSPLHF. The CDR3 DNA follows: TGTGCCAGCAGCTTAGCCCCAACAGGGACCTCACCCCTCCACTTT. V is TRBV7-9 and J is TRBJ1-6; D might be TRBD1 (6 bases). The CDR3 is 15 residues long. Deletions cut 0 bases from V and 10 bases from J, with 13 bases between. CDR1 is SEHNR, CDR2 FQNEAQ, per germline (reference sequence). The full variable domain, with the rest looked up from reference TRBV7-9 and TRBJ1-6, is DTGVSQNPRHKITKRGQNVTFRCDPISEHNRLYWYRQTLGQGPEFLTYFQNEAQLEKSRLLSDRFSAERPKGSFSTLEIQRTEQGDSAMYLCASSLAPTGTSPLHFGNGTRLTVT.

This clonotype was counted only a few times. The rearrangement links TRBV5-1 to TRBJ2-2, with 16 bases matching TRBD2. Germline V lookup: CDR1 SGHRS, CDR2 YFSETQ. The CDR3 runs 17 residues. V was clipped by 3 bases and J by 6 bases; unmatched bases: 5. The CDR3 sequence: CASSSVGLAGGPGELFF. The CDR3 DNA is TGCGCCAGCAGCTCCGTGGGACTAGCGGGGGGGCCCGGGGAGCTGTTTTTT.

This chain uses TRBV2 with TRBJ2-2, with unresolved D. Trimming shortened V by 5 bases and J by 6 bases, and 7 bases separated the two germline ends. There are 12 residues in the CDR3. The germline V gene has CDR1 SNHLY and CDR2 FYNNEI. CDR3 in amino acids: CASSKISGELFF. CDR3 coding DNA: TGTGCCAGCAGTAAAATCTCCGGGGAGCTGTTTTTT.

This clonotype has a count of ten or more. This rearrangement joins TRBV5-1 to TRBJ2-3, with a weak D call TRBD1 (6 bases). The CDR3 spans 19 residues. V was pared by 3 bases and J by 6 bases, with 29 bases between. Germline V gene sequence: CDR1 SGHRS, CDR2 YFSETQ. In nucleotides, the CDR3 is TGCGCCAGCAGCTACCCCTTCCCTGCTTCTATTTCAGGGGCGGATACGCAGTATTTT. Protein product: CASSYPFPASISGADTQYF.

The table lists this clonotype with a few counts. This chain joins TRBV6-1 and TRBJ1-2; D is perhaps TRBD1 (5 bases). The germline gives CDR1 MNHNS, CDR2 SASEGT. This CDR3 is built from 16 residues. Trimming removed 2 bases from V and 8 bases from J, with 21 bases in between. The CDR3, as DNA: TGTGCCAGCAGTGAATACGGCTGGGGGACGGGCGGGGGCTACACCTTC. It specifies CASSEYGWGTGGGYTF.

This chain joins TRBV27 and TRBJ2-1; perhaps TRBD2 as D (7 bases). Germline V gene data show CDR1 as MNHEY and CDR2 as SMNVEV (reference sequence). The CDR3 sequence is 12 residues long. The V end was cut by 8 bases, the J end by 7 bases, with 12 bases between. CDR3 loop: CASRGALNEQFF. The CDR3 DNA follows: TGTGCCAGCCGGGGGGCCCTAAATGAGCAGTTCTTC.

This clonotype was observed many times. The rearrangement uses TRBV6-1 and TRBJ1-2, with 9 bases lining up with TRBD1. The V and J ends lost 1 base and 6 bases, in that order; junction bases with no gene match: 6. CDR1 and CDR2 (germline): MNHNS, SASEGT. This CDR3 has 15 residues. CDR3 sequence reads: CASSEVRGQGDGYTF. The CDR3 nucleotides are TGTGCCAGCAGTGAAGTAAGGGGACAGGGTGATGGCTACACCTTC.

This clonotype was seen a few times. The gene calls are TRBV27 and TRBJ2-7, with D possibly TRBD1 on 6 matching bases. Germline V lookup: CDR1 MNHEY, CDR2 SMNVEV (reference sequence). V was cut by 3 bases and J by 3 bases, with 12 bases left in between. This CDR3 has 14 residues. The CDR3 loop reads CASSFQGQNYEQYF. CDR3 DNA: TGTGCCAGCAGTTTTCAAGGACAGAACTACGAGCAGTACTTC.

This clonotype occurred many times. The V call is TRBV2, the J call TRBJ2-1; maybe TRBD2 (5 bases). The CDR3 contains 13 residues. Germline-derived CDR1 and CDR2 are SNHLY and FYNNEI. V shed 2 bases and J shed 8 bases, with 10 bases lying between them. The chain's CDR3 is CASSEWEWDEQFF. The CDR3 bases are TGTGCCAGCAGTGAATGGGAGTGGGATGAGCAGTTCTTC.

In its sample, this clonotype was seen a few times. The chain couples TRBV6-1 to TRBJ2-2; no reliable D call. V was pared by 6 bases and J by 4 bases, with 15 bases between. Germline-derived CDR1 and CDR2 are MNHNS and SASEGT. The CDR3 is 15 amino acids. The CDR3, as DNA: TGTGCCAGCAGCTACCCTACCGGTATCACCGGGGAGCTGTTTTTT. Its protein is CASSYPTGITGELFF.

This sequence joins TRBV5-1 and TRBJ2-3; D remains unclear. CDR3 length equals 17 residues. Germline values: CDR1 SGHRS, CDR2 YFSETQ. V was pared by 0 bases and J by 0 bases, with 14 bases between. The CDR3 loop is CASSLGAAAFSTDTQYF. CDR3 nucleotides: TGCGCCAGCAGCTTGGGCGCGGCGGCCTTTAGCACAGATACGCAGTATTTT.